The clone carrying this TCR beta chain occurred once. The antigen is undetermined. Profiled with immunoSEQ multiplex PCR; TCRdb holds only in-frame clones, not every one. The sample has over 150,000 clones, approximately 82% seen once. The entry originates in a study of cytomegalovirus exposure and HLA in healthy donors. Study overall: The 95 to 150 validation repertoires and the approximately 700 first-cohort repertoires shared a platform, a later analysis reported.

This CDR3 is 15 amino acids long. Between the trimmed V and J ends, which lost 5 bases and 5 bases, there was a span of 18 bases. Germline CDR1 and CDR2: MDHEN and SYDVKM. The study drew the donors from its roughly 130-subject validation cohort, separate from the approximately 700-subject first cohort. Study-wide findings and caveats: In the roughly 130 validation repertoires, a later analysis found that first-cohort TCR clusters tended to co-occur. It was confirmed in vitro that three of the CMV-associated chains were specific for CMV antigens.

J is TRBJ1-2 and V is TRBV28; a possible D gene is TRBD1 (5 bases). The sequence was obtained from a woman aged 30 to 39 in good health and CMV-seropositive. Sequencing was performed on PBMCs. The CDR3 region has the DNA TGTGCCAGCAGTGAGGGACTATCAGCATATTATGGCTACACCTTC. Its translation: CASSEGLSAYYGYTF.